The 6 T cell receptor beta chains in this list originate from one sample, sequenced in a study of human CD8 memory T cell subsets. Sequencing libraries of TCR beta were made by UMI-labeled 5' RACE. One entry per CDR3 protein, without DNA, is what TCRdb gives after re-calling the 5' RACE reads. The sample spans 6,200 or so distinct CDR3 sequences; the ten largest clones claim 20% to 25%. Sequenced input: CD8+ stem-like memory T cells (TSCM and TCM) sorted from PBMCs. Subset denoted: stem-like memory CD8 T cells (TSTEM), CCR7+ PD-1- TIGIT-. Every receptor here comes from a human donor in good health.

The CDR3 reads CASSSYLDTQYF. V is TRBV7-2 and J is TRBJ2-3. The CDR3 is 12 residues long. Per germline, CDR1 SGHTA and CDR2 FQGNSA.

The rearrangement joins TRBV3-1 to TRBJ2-5; TCRdb returns TRBD2, unconfirmable since there is no DNA. This CDR3 contains 13 residues. The germline V gene encodes CDR1 LGHDT and CDR2 YNNKEL (reference sequence). CDR3 in amino acids: CASSRTASKAQYF.

The chain joins TRBV10-3 to TRBJ2-4; TCRdb indicates TRBD1, and absent DNA this call remains unverified. This CDR3 is 16 amino acids long. CDR1 ENHRY and CDR2 SYGVKD come from the germline V gene. CDR3: CAISDAGADSKNIQYF.

The chain combines TRBV21-1 with TRBJ2-1; checking the TCRdb D call of TRBD2 is not possible without DNA. TRBV21-1 is listed as a pseudogene. The CDR3 runs to 20 residues. CDR3 protein: CASSKAGTSGGQSSYNEQFF.

The J gene is TRBJ2-2, the V gene TRBV12-3 or TRBV12-4; TCRdb returns TRBD2, unconfirmable since there is no DNA. This CDR3 has 14 amino acids. This CDR3 reads CASSPLAATGELFF.

The gene calls are TRBV27 and TRBJ2-1; TCRdb's D gene call, TRBD2, goes unchecked for lack of DNA. This CDR3 contains 17 residues. CDR1 MNHEY and CDR2 SMNVEV come from the germline V gene (reference sequence). This chain's CDR3 is CASSHPRLGADTMRQFF.